Described below is a single T cell receptor (beta chain) sequence and its context. The data belong to a study of blood T cell repertoires in COVID-19. Germline-derived CDR1 and CDR2 are MNHEY and SVGAGI. V was shortened by 5 bases and J by 0 bases, with 13 bases between the two germline ends. This CDR3 spans 15 amino acids. Measured with immunoSEQ multiplex PCR; TCRdb has only the in-frame clones, and not every one. The table lists approximately 82,000 clones, approximately 90% of them singletons, with more than 0.95% in the top ten. This sequence joins TRBV6-5 and TRBJ1-1, with D possibly being TRBD1 (6 bases). The TCR sequence derives from a woman between 45 and 65 years old with acute COVID-19. What was sequenced was PBMCs or T cells enriched from blood (not recorded which). The CDR3 region is CASSSWGHLNTEAFF. Written as DNA, the CDR3 is TGTGCCAGCAGTAGCTGGGGACACCTGAACACTGAAGCTTTCTTT.